The 25 T cell receptor beta chains below were found in one sample sequenced in a study of blood T cell repertoires in COVID-19. The data were produced by immunoSEQ multiplex PCR, yet TCRdb's version contains in-frame clones alone and is incomplete. Among about 180,000 clones listed, 86% were seen once. Sequencing input: PBMCs or T cells enriched from blood (not recorded which). These receptors all stem from a woman in her twenties or thirties who had recovered from COVID-19.

V is TRBV6-5 and J is TRBJ2-3, with 9 bases fitting TRBD2. Germline loops: CDR1 MNHEY, CDR2 SVGAGI. The CDR3 contains 15 residues. J gave up 1 base and V 4 bases, and 3 bases lay outside the gene matches. The CDR3 DNA follows: TGTGCCAGCAGTTTACTAGCGGGCGGCACAGATACGCAGTATTTT. Encoded protein: CASSLLAGGTDTQYF.

This chain joins TRBV29-1 and TRBJ2-7; D perhaps matches TRBD1 (6 bases). The CDR3 has 12 amino acids. Germline V gene data show CDR1 as SQVTM and CDR2 as ANQGSEA. V was pared by 5 bases and J by 2 bases, with 10 bases between. For the CDR3, the DNA is TGCAGCGTTCGCAGGGGACCCTACGAGCAGTACTTC. It encodes CSVRRGPYEQYF.

The rearrangement links TRBV3-1 (or the pseudogene TRBV3-2) to TRBJ2-7; 8 bases are a match to TRBD1. From germline, CDR1 is LGHDT and CDR2 YNNKEL (reference sequence). This CDR3 contains 15 residues. The J segment lost 6 bases and the V segment lost 0 bases, leaving 7 bases of the junction unmatched. The CDR3 nucleotides are TGTGCCAGCAGCCAAGAAGGAGCCAGGGGGCGCGAGCAGTACTTC. Translation gives CASSQEGARGREQYF.

The V and J genes are TRBV7-3 and TRBJ2-7; 8 bases map to TRBD1. Per the germline V gene, CDR1 is SGHTA and CDR2 is FQGTGA. The CDR3 has 14 residues. After removal of 5 bases from V and 4 bases from J, the junction contained 7 bases not matched to a gene. For the CDR3, the DNA is TGTGCCAGCAGCGCGGGGACAGGTGATTACGAGCAGTACTTC. It is translated as CASSAGTGDYEQYF.

This chain joins TRBV28 and TRBJ1-3; D is possibly TRBD1 (5 bases). The germline V gene has CDR1 MDHEN and CDR2 SYDVKM. The CDR3 extends over 19 amino acids. The V end was cut by 3 bases, the J end by 0 bases, with 21 bases between. CDR3 sequence: CASSLDPQGYQSSGNTIYF. In DNA form, the CDR3 reads TGTGCCAGCAGTTTGGATCCCCAGGGATACCAGAGCTCTGGAAACACCATATATTTT.

The V call is TRBV30, the J call TRBJ1-2, with D possibly being TRBD1 (6 bases). The V and J ends lost 4 bases and 4 bases respectively, with 13 bases between them. Looked up from germline, CDR1 is GTSNPN and CDR2 is SVGIG (reference sequence). The CDR3 runs 13 residues. CDR3 loop: CAWTRTVFYGYTF. CDR3 nucleotides: TGTGCCTGGACTAGGACAGTATTCTATGGCTACACCTTC.

The rearrangement joins TRBV28 to TRBJ2-1; D perhaps matches TRBD1 (5 bases). Germline V gives CDR1 MDHEN, CDR2 SYDVKM. The CDR3 loop spans 14 amino acids. The ends were cut back, 8 bases at V and 3 bases at J, with 14 bases in the middle. CDR3 loop: CASQTGNDYNEQFF. The DNA of the CDR3 is TGTGCCAGCCAAACAGGTAATGACTACAATGAGCAGTTCTTC. The full variable domain, its missing parts supplied by reference TRBV28 and TRBJ2-1, is DVKVTQSSRYLVKRTGEKVFLECVQDMDHENMFWYRQDPGLGLRLIYFSYDVKMKEKGDIPEGYSVSREKKERFSLILESASTNQTSMYLCASQTGNDYNEQFFGPGTRLTVL.

In its sample, this clone ranks as medium-sized. CDR3 sequence (DNA): TGCGCCAGCAGCCAAGACCTAGCGGGTCACAATGAGCAGTTCTTC. Protein sequence: CASSQDLAGHNEQFF. V is TRBV4-1 and J is TRBJ2-1; 8 nucleotides align to TRBD2. CDR1 MGHRA and CDR2 YSYEKL come from the germline V gene. This CDR3 has 15 amino acids. The J segment lost 5 bases and the V segment lost 0 bases, leaving 3 bases of the junction unmatched.

CDR3 nucleotides: TGTGCCAGCAACGACCCGAATACAGGGGGAGGCTCCTACAATGAGCAGTTCTTC. This gives the protein CASNDPNTGGGSYNEQFF. This chain uses TRBV7-9 with TRBJ2-1; TRBD1 matches 8 bases. V lost 7 bases to trimming and J lost 0 bases; unmatched junction nucleotides: 14. Germline V gene data show CDR1 as SEHNR and CDR2 as FQNEAQ (reference sequence). The CDR3 contains 18 residues.

The chain employs TRBV7-9 and TRBJ2-5, with unresolved D. Germline V CDR1 and CDR2: SEHNR, FQNEAQ (reference sequence). The CDR3 extends over 13 amino acids. V gave up 3 bases and J gave up 1 base, with 6 bases separating them. This CDR3 is CASSFHSQETQYF. In DNA form, the CDR3 reads TGTGCCAGCAGCTTCCACAGCCAAGAGACCCAGTACTTC.

The genes are TRBV27 and TRBJ2-6, with D possibly TRBD2 on 5 matching bases. V was clipped by 2 bases and J by 0 bases, with 11 bases between them. The CDR3 extends over 17 amino acids. The germline gives CDR1 MNHEY, CDR2 SMNVEV (reference sequence). CDR3 region: CASSLGLPSSGANVLTF. The DNA for the CDR3 is TGTGCCAGCAGTTTAGGACTCCCCAGCTCTGGGGCCAACGTCCTGACTTTC.

V usage is TRBV28 and J usage is TRBJ2-7, with 8 bases matching TRBD1. Germline assignment: CDR1 MDHEN and CDR2 SYDVKM. V trimming: 3 bases; J trimming: 2 bases; junction bases outside the gene matches: 6. This CDR3 is built from 15 residues. The CDR3: CASSFRTGLTYEQYF. The CDR3 DNA is TGTGCCAGCAGTTTTAGGACAGGGTTAACCTACGAGCAGTACTTC.

The J gene is TRBJ2-1, the V gene TRBV4-1; 8 bases map to TRBD2. The CDR3 runs to 17 residues. V shed 1 base, J shed 8 bases, and the junction held 13 bases outside the gene matches. Germline V gene data show CDR1 as MGHRA and CDR2 as YSYEKL. The CDR3 DNA is TGCGCCAGCAGCCAAGTAACTAGCGGCGCGTCGGCGTATGAGCAGTTCTTC. It encodes CASSQVTSGASAYEQFF.

The DNA of the CDR3 is TGCGCCAGCAGTTATAAGGGGGCTTTCACAGATACGCAGTATTTT. Residues: CASSYKGAFTDTQYF. The rearrangement links TRBV5-1 to TRBJ2-3; TRBD1 matches at 7 bases. With 5 bases clipped from V and 2 bases from J, the junction kept 8 bases outside the gene matches. Germline CDR1 is SGHRS and CDR2 is YFSETQ. The CDR3 is 15 amino acids.

The chain employs TRBV7-8 and TRBJ2-7; possible D gene TRBD2, 5 bases. CDR1 and CDR2 (germline): SGHVS, FQNEAQ. The CDR3 is 15 residues long. V was shortened by 4 bases and J by 2 bases, with 15 bases between the two germline ends. The CDR3 sequence is CASSSQTSFTYEQYF. CDR3 in DNA: TGTGCCAGCAGCTCACAAACTAGTTTTACCTACGAGCAGTACTTC. Combining the CDR3 with reference TRBV7-8 and TRBJ2-7 gives the whole variable domain GAGVSQSPRYKVAKRGQDVALRCDPISGHVSLFWYQQALGQGPEFLTYFQNEAQLDKSGLPSDRFFAERPEGSVSTLKIQRTQQEDSAVYLCASSSQTSFTYEQYFGPGTRLTVT.

The chain employs TRBV7-2 and TRBJ2-1; 7 nucleotides match TRBD2. The CDR3 loop spans 15 amino acids. CDR1 is SGHTA and CDR2 is FQGNSA in the germline V gene. With 5 bases clipped from V and 5 bases from J, the junction kept 9 bases outside the gene matches. The CDR3 region has the DNA TGTGCCAGCAGCCAGGGTGGCGGGAGAAACAATGAGCAGTTCTTC. It specifies CASSQGGGRNNEQFF.

This clone was detected once. The rearrangement uses TRBV7-2 and TRBJ1-3; 9 nucleotides agree with TRBD1. The CDR3 is made up of 16 amino acids. V dropped 5 bases and J dropped 2; count of bases not matched to a gene: 7. Germline V gene data show CDR1 as SGHTA and CDR2 as FQGNSA. CDR3 in DNA: TGTGCCAGCAGCCAAGGGACAGGGCAAACTGGAAACACCATATATTTT. It is translated as CASSQGTGQTGNTIYF.

V gene TRBV7-8 combines with J gene TRBJ2-7; 9 nucleotides line up with TRBD2. This CDR3 contains 15 residues. Germline trimming cut 4 bases from V and 5 bases from J; bases unmatched to any gene: 9. Germline values: CDR1 SGHVS, CDR2 FQNEAQ. CDR3 coding DNA: TGTGCCAGCAGCTCAAAAGCGGGAGGTATCGACGAGCAGTACTTC. Its translation: CASSSKAGGIDEQYF.

In its sample, this clone was seen once. The chain has TRBV5-1 and TRBJ1-6; no firm D call. CDR3 length: 13 amino acids. The V gene lost 4 bases and the J gene lost 9 bases, with 11 bases spanning the gap. Germline lookup yields CDR1 SGHRS and CDR2 YFSETQ. The CDR3 DNA follows: TGCGCCAGCAGCCCGATAGAGGGTTCACCCCTCCACTTT. Protein product: CASSPIEGSPLHF.

The chain links TRBV19 to TRBJ1-2; 7 positions match TRBD1. Unmatched junction bases numbered 6, after V lost 7 bases and J lost 4 bases. The CDR3 covers 13 residues. CDR1 and CDR2 (germline): LNHDA, SQIVND (reference sequence). The CDR3 DNA is TGTGCCAGTACCTCAGGGACAGCCTATGGCTACACCTTC. Translation gives CASTSGTAYGYTF. The variable domain in full, with the rest retrieved from reference TRBV19 and TRBJ1-2, is DGGITQSPKYLFRKEGQNVTLSCEQNLNHDAMYWYRQDPGQGLRLIYYSQIVNDFQKGDIAEGYSVSREKKESFPLTVTSAQKNPTAFYLCASTSGTAYGYTFGSGTRLTVV.

The rearrangement links TRBV24-1 to TRBJ2-5; 9 bases fit TRBD2. CDR3 size: 15 residues. Germline-derived CDR1 and CDR2 are KGHDR and SFDVKD. V gave up 5 bases and J gave up 5 bases; unmatched junction bases: 8. The CDR3, as DNA: TGTGCCACCAGTGGGGCCCAAACTAGCGGGGAGACCCAGTACTTC. It yields the protein CATSGAQTSGETQYF.

The rearrangement uses TRBV4-1 and TRBJ2-2; D might be TRBD2 (5 bases). Trimming stripped 5 bases from V and 2 bases from J, with 12 bases between. CDR1 and CDR2 from the germline V gene are MGHRA and YSYEKL. This CDR3 contains 15 residues. The CDR3 region is CASSATSGNTGELFF. The CDR3 DNA follows: TGCGCCAGCAGCGCCACCAGCGGAAACACCGGGGAGCTGTTTTTT.

The table lists this clone with a count of one. The chain employs TRBV6-5 and TRBJ2-7; maybe TRBD1 (6 bases). The V gene's germline CDR1 is MNHEY and CDR2 SVGAGI. The CDR3 runs to 12 residues. V lost 6 bases and J 4 bases, leaving 10 bases between the germline ends. CDR3 sequence: CASRAGAYEQYF. The CDR3 DNA reads TGTGCCAGCAGGGCAGGGGCATACGAGCAGTACTTC.

This clone was seen a handful of times. The rearrangement links TRBV5-4 to TRBJ1-5, with a possible D match to TRBD1 (6 bases). Trimming removed 2 bases from V and 2 bases from J, with 8 bases in between. The V gene's germline CDR1 is SGHNT and CDR2 YYREEE (reference sequence). This CDR3 has 14 residues. The DNA of the CDR3 is TGTGCCAGCAGCTTACAGGGCGGCAATCAGCCCCAGCATTTT. Its translation is CASSLQGGNQPQHF.

The rearrangement links TRBV5-5 to TRBJ2-7; D might be TRBD2 (5 bases). The CDR3 length is 14 residues. V lost 1 base, J lost 3 bases, and 11 bases lay in between. CDR1 is SGHKS and CDR2 is YYEKEE in the germline V gene (reference sequence). CDR3 sequence reads: CASSLRQDFYEQYF. The DNA for the CDR3 is TGTGCCAGCAGCTTGCGGCAGGACTTCTACGAGCAGTACTTC.